These T cell receptor beta chains were read from a single sample in a study of response to subunit inactivated influenza vaccine. TCRdb itself ran the RT-PCR reads through MiXCR, one entry per CDR3 protein. The sample records just under 550,000 distinct CDR3 sequences, 20% to 25% being singletons. These sequences were also reported in another study, on T cells expressing NK-cell markers.

Sequences were derived from CD4+ T cells sorted from PBMCs, sampled about 13 days after vaccination. The receptors come from a man between 45 and 60 years old who received an inactivated influenza vaccine. Each CDR3 is given with its conserved first and last residue. Each record gives: CDR3 protein, J gene, V gene.

cdr3_aa: CASSGGRSSYNSPLHF
j_call: TRBJ1-6
v_call: TRBV5-1

cdr3_aa: CATSDLSGYNEQFF
j_call: TRBJ2-1
v_call: TRBV24-1

cdr3_aa: CASSLIVLRTDTIYF
j_call: TRBJ1-3
v_call: TRBV12-3/TRBV12-4

cdr3_aa: CASRDSTYEQYF
j_call: TRBJ2-7
v_call: TRBV6-2/TRBV6-3

cdr3_aa: CSVEGGQTSSYEQYF
j_call: TRBJ2-7
v_call: TRBV29-1

cdr3_aa: CASSTRGGRETQYF
j_call: TRBJ2-5
v_call: TRBV12-3/TRBV12-4

cdr3_aa: CASSFDQGSYNEQFF
j_call: TRBJ2-1
v_call: TRBV7-8

cdr3_aa: CSARSATLAKNIQYF
j_call: TRBJ2-4
v_call: TRBV20-1

cdr3_aa: CSADNRGSTDTQYF
j_call: TRBJ2-3
v_call: TRBV20-1

cdr3_aa: CASSQVGPSGGLVEQYF
j_call: TRBJ2-7
v_call: TRBV14

cdr3_aa: CASSIARMSVETQYF
j_call: TRBJ2-5
v_call: TRBV19

cdr3_aa: CASSLLASSTDTQYF
j_call: TRBJ2-3
v_call: TRBV5-1

cdr3_aa: CSASLGQGLGKQYF
j_call: TRBJ2-7
v_call: TRBV20-1

cdr3_aa: CATSEASQSYGYTF
j_call: TRBJ1-2
v_call: TRBV24-1

cdr3_aa: CASREGPSYNEQFF
j_call: TRBJ2-1
v_call: TRBV12-3/TRBV12-4

cdr3_aa: CASSYSGTSGGSQETQYF
j_call: TRBJ2-5
v_call: TRBV5-1

cdr3_aa: CASSEVWGTVAQYF
j_call: TRBJ2-5
v_call: TRBV2

cdr3_aa: CASSFLSPRTGDTIYF
j_call: TRBJ1-3
v_call: TRBV7-9

cdr3_aa: CASSSRTNEQFF
j_call: TRBJ2-1
v_call: TRBV11-2

cdr3_aa: CASQTLAGAYEQFF
j_call: TRBJ2-1
v_call: TRBV12-3/TRBV12-4

cdr3_aa: CASSLTGEGGSNQPQHF
j_call: TRBJ1-5
v_call: TRBV5-1

cdr3_aa: CASSPSTGGGYTEAFF
j_call: TRBJ1-1
v_call: TRBV5-1

cdr3_aa: CASSYSDRGTYEQYF
j_call: TRBJ2-7
v_call: TRBV6-5

cdr3_aa: CASSLSPTTGIGELFF
j_call: TRBJ2-2
v_call: TRBV7-3

cdr3_aa: CSDGATHNEQFF
j_call: TRBJ2-1
v_call: TRBV20-1

cdr3_aa: CSVELLGQGTVITFF
j_call: TRBJ1-1
v_call: TRBV29-1

cdr3_aa: CASSMRRAAEAFF
j_call: TRBJ1-1
v_call: TRBV19

cdr3_aa: CASSYSNRDRGYTF
j_call: TRBJ1-2
v_call: TRBV6-5

cdr3_aa: CSAVDNTVYEQYF
j_call: TRBJ2-7
v_call: TRBV29-1

cdr3_aa: CASSRKWTHQPQHF
j_call: TRBJ1-5
v_call: TRBV28

cdr3_aa: CASSKRTGGSTDTQYF
j_call: TRBJ2-3
v_call: TRBV4-3

cdr3_aa: CATAGTGGNTDTQYF
j_call: TRBJ2-3
v_call: TRBV10-3

cdr3_aa: CASSPRQGIGEQYF
j_call: TRBJ2-7
v_call: TRBV7-8

cdr3_aa: CASSYTGGSYEQYF
j_call: TRBJ2-7
v_call: TRBV7-9

cdr3_aa: CATSRDRYKGRDF
j_call: TRBJ2-4
v_call: TRBV15

cdr3_aa: CAAGGYYSNQPQHF
j_call: TRBJ1-5
v_call: TRBV6-1

cdr3_aa: CASRTQSGRKYYEQYF
j_call: TRBJ2-7
v_call: TRBV6-2/TRBV6-3

cdr3_aa: CASSVVPYNEQFF
j_call: TRBJ2-1
v_call: TRBV9

cdr3_aa: CASSLFSGNEQFF
j_call: TRBJ2-1
v_call: TRBV11-2

cdr3_aa: CASRRIGTGGRAFF
j_call: TRBJ1-1
v_call: TRBV6-2/TRBV6-3

cdr3_aa: CATSDTRTGANVLTF
j_call: TRBJ2-6
v_call: TRBV24-1

cdr3_aa: CASSRTSGGDTQYF
j_call: TRBJ2-3
v_call: TRBV10-1

cdr3_aa: CASSLDGAPLEQYF
j_call: TRBJ2-7
v_call: TRBV11-2

cdr3_aa: CASSPGTSGTQYF
j_call: TRBJ2-3
v_call: TRBV7-3

cdr3_aa: CSAREHGSGANVLTF
j_call: TRBJ2-6
v_call: TRBV20-1

cdr3_aa: CASSESRGEQYF
j_call: TRBJ2-7
v_call: TRBV6-1

cdr3_aa: CASRQGPGSYEQYF
j_call: TRBJ2-7
v_call: TRBV5-1

cdr3_aa: CATSDLGVETQYF
j_call: TRBJ2-5
v_call: TRBV24-1

cdr3_aa: CASSLSDTANQPQHF
j_call: TRBJ1-5
v_call: TRBV28

cdr3_aa: CASSLAHTGGGYEQFF
j_call: TRBJ2-1
v_call: TRBV7-2

cdr3_aa: CASSVGVGPMNTEAFF
j_call: TRBJ1-1
v_call: TRBV9

cdr3_aa: CSASGGLTYEQYF
j_call: TRBJ2-7
v_call: TRBV20-1

cdr3_aa: CASSPVAGLETQYF
j_call: TRBJ2-5
v_call: TRBV18

cdr3_aa: CASSPVGDGYTF
j_call: TRBJ1-2
v_call: TRBV5-1

cdr3_aa: CASSPEALAKNIQYF
j_call: TRBJ2-4
v_call: TRBV27

cdr3_aa: CSALPYLSLTDTQYF
j_call: TRBJ2-3
v_call: TRBV20-1

cdr3_aa: CASSPGTLSQAFF
j_call: TRBJ1-1
v_call: TRBV7-2

cdr3_aa: CASSARTGNEKLFF
j_call: TRBJ1-4
v_call: TRBV2